The 13 T cell receptor beta chains in this list originate from one sample, sequenced in a study of cytotoxic CD8 clonotypes in ibrutinib-treated CLL. Generated by immunoSEQ multiplex PCR, the TCRdb table keeps only in-frame clones and is missing some. The table includes 130,000 or so clones, 70% to 80% detected once. The specimen was PBMCs, collected after 12 months of ibrutinib treatment. These receptors were obtained from a human donor with chronic lymphocytic leukemia.

A few counts support this clone. V is TRBV6-1 and J is TRBJ2-7; D call uncertain. The V end lost 3 bases, the J end lost 3 bases, and 6 bases lay between the germline ends. The germline V gene has CDR1 MNHNS and CDR2 SASEGT. This CDR3 has 12 amino acids. CDR3 DNA: TGTGCCAGCAGTGAGGTTGGCTACGAGCAGTACTTC. Amino acid sequence: CASSEVGYEQYF.

The J gene is TRBJ2-7, the V gene TRBV7-6; 9 nucleotides line up with TRBD2. The trim removed 5 bases at V and 2 bases at J, leaving 7 bases unmatched. The V gene's germline CDR1 is SGHVS and CDR2 FNYEAQ. The CDR3 loop spans 15 amino acids. CDR3: CASSNASGMAYEQYF. DNA for the CDR3: TGTGCCAGCAGCAACGCTAGCGGGATGGCCTACGAGCAGTACTTC.

The V and J genes are TRBV7-4 and TRBJ2-7; the match to TRBD1 covers 10 bases. The J segment lost 2 bases and the V segment lost 5 bases, leaving 6 bases of the junction unmatched. CDR1 SGHVT and CDR2 SQSDAQ come from the germline V gene. The CDR3 covers 15 residues. As DNA, the CDR3 is TGTGCCAGCAGCACCGGACAGGGGGACCCCTACGAGCAGTACTTC. It translates to CASSTGQGDPYEQYF.

J is TRBJ1-3 and V is TRBV30; no definite D call. In germline, CDR1 is GTSNPN, CDR2 SVGIG (reference sequence). The CDR3 runs 16 residues. V shed 2 bases and J shed 3 bases, with 17 bases lying between them. The CDR3 bases are TGTGCCTGGAGTAGCTGGGCAGGATTCGATGGAAACACCATATATTTT. Translating it yields CAWSSWAGFDGNTIYF. The complete variable domain, with remaining parts taken from reference TRBV30 and TRBJ1-3, reads SQTIHQWPATLVQPVGSPLSLECTVEGTSNPNLYWYRQAAGRGLQLLFYSVGIGQISSEVPQNLSASRPQDRQFILSSKKLLLSDSGFYLCAWSSWAGFDGNTIYFGEGSWLTVV.

As DNA, the CDR3 is TGCAGCGGGGGACTAGCGGGGGCCGGGACCCAGTACTTC. It yields the protein CSGGLAGAGTQYF. The chain combines TRBV29-1 with TRBJ2-5; 14 bases align to TRBD2. The CDR3 spans 13 residues. V shed 7 bases, J shed 7 bases, and the junction held 5 bases outside the gene matches. CDR1 SQVTM and CDR2 ANQGSEA come from the germline V gene.

The chain couples TRBV2 to TRBJ2-7; 10 bases fit TRBD1. Germline CDR1 is SNHLY and CDR2 is FYNNEI. The CDR3 extends over 13 amino acids. Trimming at V came to 7 bases and at J to 5 bases, leaving 5 bases not matched to a gene. For the CDR3, the DNA is TGTGCCAGCACTAGGGACAGGGGCGACGAGCAGTACTTC. This gives the protein CASTRDRGDEQYF.

The rearrangement uses TRBV29-1 and TRBJ1-2; 8 bases line up with TRBD1. Germline lookup yields CDR1 SQVTM and CDR2 ANQGSEA. Trimming cost V 7 bases and J 5 bases; bases outside gene matches: 12. This CDR3 spans 14 amino acids. In nucleotides, the CDR3 is TGCAGCGCCCTAGCGGCCGGGACAGGTTATGGCTACACCTTC. Translated, it gives CSALAAGTGYGYTF.

The rearrangement uses TRBV10-3 and TRBJ1-2; TRBD1 matches at 7 bases. In germline, CDR1 is ENHRY, CDR2 SYGVKD. This CDR3 is 12 amino acids long. V was clipped by 10 bases and J by 4 bases; unmatched bases: 6. In nucleotides, the CDR3 is TGTGCCACCCTGGGACAGATCTATGGCTACACCTTC. Translated, it gives CATLGQIYGYTF.

The gene calls are TRBV5-4 and TRBJ1-4; TRBD1 aligns across 8 bases. The trim removed 0 bases at V and 8 bases at J, leaving 6 bases unmatched. There are 15 residues in the CDR3. Per the germline V gene, CDR1 is SGHNT and CDR2 is YYREEE (reference sequence). This CDR3 reads CASSLAATGVEKLFF. CDR3 coding DNA: TGTGCCAGCAGCTTGGCCGCGACAGGGGTCGAAAAACTGTTTTTT.

This chain joins TRBV6-6 and TRBJ1-1; no clear D gene. The CDR3 length is 14 residues. CDR1 MNHNY and CDR2 SVGAGI come from the germline V gene (reference sequence). V lost 0 bases to trimming and J lost 5 bases, with 10 bases between them. The CDR3 coding sequence is TGTGCCAGCAGTTACTCGGAGGAGTGGACTGAAGCTTTCTTT. Translated: CASSYSEEWTEAFF.

The sample holds a few counts of this clone. Other nucleotide sequences in the sample specify the same CDR3. The chain combines TRBV6-1 with TRBJ2-7; maybe TRBD1 (6 bases). The CDR3 spans 12 residues. Germline CDR1 and CDR2: MNHNS and SASEGT. The germline V and J ends were trimmed by 10 bases and 5 bases, with 15 bases remaining between them. CDR3 nucleotide sequence: TGTGCCACCTTATGGACAGCGGACGAGCAGTACTTC. Protein: CATLWTADEQYF.

The rearrangement uses TRBV27 and TRBJ2-2; D ambiguous. The V end lost 5 bases, the J end lost 3 bases, and 7 bases lay between the germline ends. Germline V gene data show CDR1 as MNHEY and CDR2 as SMNVEV (reference sequence). The CDR3 consists of 13 residues. The CDR3 region is CASSPAYTGELFF. The CDR3 region has the DNA TGTGCCAGCAGTCCCGCTTACACCGGGGAGCTGTTTTTT.

This chain connects TRBV7-2 to TRBJ1-5; D remains unclear. V gave up 5 bases and J gave up 5 bases, with 16 bases separating them. This CDR3 has 15 amino acids. Germline lookup yields CDR1 SGHTA and CDR2 FQGNSA. Here the CDR3 reads CASSGPGRSHQPQHF. In DNA, the CDR3 is TGTGCCAGCAGCGGCCCTGGCAGATCCCATCAGCCCCAGCATTTT.